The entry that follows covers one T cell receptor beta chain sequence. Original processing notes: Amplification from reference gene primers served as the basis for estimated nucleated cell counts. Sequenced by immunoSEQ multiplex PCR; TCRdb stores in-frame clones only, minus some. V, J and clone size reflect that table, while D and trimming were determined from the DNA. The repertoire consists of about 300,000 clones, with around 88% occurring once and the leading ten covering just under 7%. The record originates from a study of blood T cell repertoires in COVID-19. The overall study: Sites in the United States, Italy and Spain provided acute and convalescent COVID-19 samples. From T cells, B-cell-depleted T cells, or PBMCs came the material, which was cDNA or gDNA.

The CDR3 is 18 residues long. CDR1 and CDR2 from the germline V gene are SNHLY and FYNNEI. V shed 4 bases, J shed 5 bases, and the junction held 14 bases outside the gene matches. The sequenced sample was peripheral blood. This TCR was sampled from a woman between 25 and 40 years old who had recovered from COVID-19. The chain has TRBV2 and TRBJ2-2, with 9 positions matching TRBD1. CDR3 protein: CASSGILDRGVYTGELFF. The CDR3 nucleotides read TGTGCCAGCAGTGGGATCCTGGACAGGGGAGTTTATACCGGGGAGCTGTTTTTT.